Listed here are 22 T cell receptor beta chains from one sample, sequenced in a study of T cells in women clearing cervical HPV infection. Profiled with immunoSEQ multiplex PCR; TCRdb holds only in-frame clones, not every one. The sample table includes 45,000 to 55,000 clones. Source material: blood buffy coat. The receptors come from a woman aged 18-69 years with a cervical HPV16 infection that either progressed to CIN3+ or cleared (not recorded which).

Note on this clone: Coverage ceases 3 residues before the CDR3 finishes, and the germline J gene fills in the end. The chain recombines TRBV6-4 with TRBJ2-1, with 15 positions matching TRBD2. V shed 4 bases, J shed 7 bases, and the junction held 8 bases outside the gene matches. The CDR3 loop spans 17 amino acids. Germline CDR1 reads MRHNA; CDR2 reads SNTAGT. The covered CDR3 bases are TGTGCCAGCAGTGCCTCCCGGACTAGCGGGGGGGCGAATGAG. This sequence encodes CASSASRTSGGANE. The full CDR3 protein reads CASSASRTSGGANEQFF.

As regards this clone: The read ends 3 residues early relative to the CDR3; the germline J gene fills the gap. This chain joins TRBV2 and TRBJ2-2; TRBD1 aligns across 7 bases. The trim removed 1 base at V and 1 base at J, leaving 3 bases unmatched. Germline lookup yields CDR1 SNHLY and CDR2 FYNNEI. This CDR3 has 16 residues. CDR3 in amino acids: CASSEGTGLNTGELFF. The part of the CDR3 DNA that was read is TGTGCCAGCAGTGAAGGGACAGGCCTGAACACCGGGGAG. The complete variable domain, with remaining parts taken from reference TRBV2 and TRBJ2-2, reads EPEVTQTPSHQVTQMGQEVILRCVPISNHLYFYWYRQILGQKVEFLVSFYNNEISEKSEIFDDQFSVERPDGSNFTLKIRSTKLEDSAMYFCASSEGTGLNTGELFFGEGSRLTVL.

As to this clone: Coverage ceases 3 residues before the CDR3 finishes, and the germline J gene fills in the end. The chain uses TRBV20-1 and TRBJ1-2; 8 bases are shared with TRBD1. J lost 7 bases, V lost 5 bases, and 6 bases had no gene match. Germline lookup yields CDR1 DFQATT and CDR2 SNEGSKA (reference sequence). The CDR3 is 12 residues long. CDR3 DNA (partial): TGCAGTGCTCACAGGACAGGGCTTGGC. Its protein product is CSAHRTGLG. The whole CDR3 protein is CSAHRTGLGYTF.

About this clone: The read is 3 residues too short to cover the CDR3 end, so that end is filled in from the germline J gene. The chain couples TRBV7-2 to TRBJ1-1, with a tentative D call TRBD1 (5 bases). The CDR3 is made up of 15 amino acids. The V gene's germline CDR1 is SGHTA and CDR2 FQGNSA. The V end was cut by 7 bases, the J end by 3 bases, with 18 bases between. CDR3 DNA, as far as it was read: TGTGCCAGCAACACAGGCCCGGGCATCGACACTGAA. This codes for CASNTGPGIDTE. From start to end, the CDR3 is CASNTGPGIDTEAFF.

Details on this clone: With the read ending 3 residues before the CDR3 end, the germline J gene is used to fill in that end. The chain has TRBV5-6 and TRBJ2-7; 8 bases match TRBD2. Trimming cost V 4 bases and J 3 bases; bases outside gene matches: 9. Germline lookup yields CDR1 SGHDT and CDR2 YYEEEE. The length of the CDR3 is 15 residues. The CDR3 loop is CASSLTGTRNYEQYF. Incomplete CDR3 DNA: TGTGCCAGCAGCCTCACGGGGACTAGAAACTACGAG.

CDR3 residues: CASRGGDLSNQPQYF. Incomplete CDR3 DNA: TGTGCCAGTAGAGGGGGGGACTTATCAAATCAGCCG. The J gene is TRBJ2-3, the V gene TRBV19; possibly TRBD2 for D (7 bases). The read stops 3 residues short of the end of the CDR3; the missing end is completed from the germline J gene. This CDR3 has 15 amino acids. The germline gives CDR1 LNHDA, CDR2 SQIVND (reference sequence). The variable domain in full, completed from reference TRBV19 and TRBJ2-3, reads DGGITQSPKYLFRKEGQNVTLSCEQNLNHDAMYWYRQDPGQGLRLIYYSQIVNDFQKGDIAEGYSVSREKKESFPLTVTSAQKNPTAFYLCASRGGDLSNQPQYFGPGTRLTVL.

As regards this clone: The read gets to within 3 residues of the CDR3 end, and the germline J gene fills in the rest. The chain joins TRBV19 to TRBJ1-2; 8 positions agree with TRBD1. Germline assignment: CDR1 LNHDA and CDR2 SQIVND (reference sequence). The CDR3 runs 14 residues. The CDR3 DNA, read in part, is TGTGCCAGTAGTATTCAGGGGGCCAGAGAGAGC. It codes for CASSIQGARES. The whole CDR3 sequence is CASSIQGARESYTF.

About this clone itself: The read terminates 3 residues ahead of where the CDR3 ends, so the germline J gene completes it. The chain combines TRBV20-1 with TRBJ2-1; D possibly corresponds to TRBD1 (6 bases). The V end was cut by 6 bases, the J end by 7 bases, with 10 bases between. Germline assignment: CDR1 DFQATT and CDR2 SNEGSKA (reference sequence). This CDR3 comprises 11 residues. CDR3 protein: CSAPQGNEQFF. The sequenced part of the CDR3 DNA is TGCAGTGCGCCTCAGGGGAATGAG.

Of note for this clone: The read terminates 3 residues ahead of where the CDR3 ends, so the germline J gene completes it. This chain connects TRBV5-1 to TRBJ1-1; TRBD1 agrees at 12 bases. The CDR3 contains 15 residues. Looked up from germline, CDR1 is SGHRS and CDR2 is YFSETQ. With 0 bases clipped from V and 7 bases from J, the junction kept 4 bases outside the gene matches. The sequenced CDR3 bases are TGCGCCAGCAGCTTGGGGGGACAGGGGGCCAGTGAA. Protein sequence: CASSLGGQGASE. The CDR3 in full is CASSLGGQGASEAFF.

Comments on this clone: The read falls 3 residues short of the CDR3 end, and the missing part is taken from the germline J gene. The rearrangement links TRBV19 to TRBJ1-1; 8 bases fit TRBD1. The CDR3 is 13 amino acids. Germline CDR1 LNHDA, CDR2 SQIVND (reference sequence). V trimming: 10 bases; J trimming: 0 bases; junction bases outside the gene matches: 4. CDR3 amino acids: CATRGRVNTEAFF. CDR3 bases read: TGTGCCACCAGGGGGCGGGTGAACACTGAA.

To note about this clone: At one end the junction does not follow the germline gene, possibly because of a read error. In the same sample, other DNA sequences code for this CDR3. CDR3 bases read: TGTGCCAGCAGCTTTGGGGCATCTCCGGCTGGAAACACT. It codes for CASSFGASPAGNT. In full, the CDR3 is CASSFGASPAGNTIYF. The chain is built from TRBV13 and TRBJ1-3, with D maybe TRBD1 (5 bases). Read coverage stops 3 residues before the CDR3 terminus; the germline J gene supplies the remainder. Per germline, CDR1 PRHDT and CDR2 FYEKMQ (reference sequence). CDR3 length: 16 residues.

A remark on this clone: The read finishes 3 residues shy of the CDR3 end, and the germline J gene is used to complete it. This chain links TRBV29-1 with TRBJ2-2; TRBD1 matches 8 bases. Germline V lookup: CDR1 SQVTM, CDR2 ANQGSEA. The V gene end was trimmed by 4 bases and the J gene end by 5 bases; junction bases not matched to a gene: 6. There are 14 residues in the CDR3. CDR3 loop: CSVADRGGTGELFF. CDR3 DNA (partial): TGCAGCGTTGCCGACAGGGGAGGAACCGGGGAG.

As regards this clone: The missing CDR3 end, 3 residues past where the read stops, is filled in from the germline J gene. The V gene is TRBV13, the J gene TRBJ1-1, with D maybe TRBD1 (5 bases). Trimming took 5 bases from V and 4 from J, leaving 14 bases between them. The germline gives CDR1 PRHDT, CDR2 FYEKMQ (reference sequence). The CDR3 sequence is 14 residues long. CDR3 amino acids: CASSLQAGLTEAFF. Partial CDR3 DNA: TGTGCCAGCAGCCTTCAGGCAGGGCTCACTGAA.

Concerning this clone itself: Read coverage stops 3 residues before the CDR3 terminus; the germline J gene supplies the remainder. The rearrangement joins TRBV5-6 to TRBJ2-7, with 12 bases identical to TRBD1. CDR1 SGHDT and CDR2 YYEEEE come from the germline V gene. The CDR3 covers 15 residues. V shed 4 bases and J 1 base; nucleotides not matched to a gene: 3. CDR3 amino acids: CASSPGQGASYEQYF. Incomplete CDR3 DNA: TGTGCCAGCAGCCCGGGACAGGGGGCGTCCTACGAG.

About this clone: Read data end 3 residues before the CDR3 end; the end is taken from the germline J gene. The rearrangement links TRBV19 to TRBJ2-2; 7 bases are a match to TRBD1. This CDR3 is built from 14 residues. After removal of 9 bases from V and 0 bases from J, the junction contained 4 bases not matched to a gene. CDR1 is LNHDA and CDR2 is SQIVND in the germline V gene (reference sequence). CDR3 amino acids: CASRTGPNTGELFF. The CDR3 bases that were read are TGTGCCAGCAGGACAGGCCCGAACACCGGGGAG.

CDR3 DNA (partial): TGCGCCAGCAGCCCAAATGGGGGGACCACCGGGGAG. Translating it yields CASSPNGGTTGE. The whole CDR3 sequence is CASSPNGGTTGELFF. The chain joins TRBV5-1 to TRBJ2-2, with D maybe TRBD2 (6 bases). With the read ending 3 residues before the CDR3 end, the germline J gene is used to fill in that end. This CDR3 comprises 15 residues. V was clipped by 4 bases and J by 4 bases, with 14 bases between them. The germline CDR1 and CDR2 sequences are SGHRS and YFSETQ.

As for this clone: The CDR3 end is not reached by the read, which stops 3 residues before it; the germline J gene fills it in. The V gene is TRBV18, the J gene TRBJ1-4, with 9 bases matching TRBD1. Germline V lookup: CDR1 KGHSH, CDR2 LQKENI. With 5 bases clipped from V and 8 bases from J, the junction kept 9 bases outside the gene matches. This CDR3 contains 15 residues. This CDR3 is CASSAEQGAWEKLFF. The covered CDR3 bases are TGTGCCAGCTCAGCCGAACAGGGGGCTTGGGAAAAA.

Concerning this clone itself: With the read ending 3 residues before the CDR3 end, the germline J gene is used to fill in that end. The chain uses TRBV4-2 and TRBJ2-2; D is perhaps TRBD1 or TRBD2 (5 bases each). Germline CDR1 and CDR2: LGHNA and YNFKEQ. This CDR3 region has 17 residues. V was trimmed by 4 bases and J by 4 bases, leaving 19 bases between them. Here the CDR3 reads CASSPRGAGWGTGELFF. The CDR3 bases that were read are TGTGCCAGCAGCCCGAGGGGCGCAGGGTGGGGCACCGGGGAG.

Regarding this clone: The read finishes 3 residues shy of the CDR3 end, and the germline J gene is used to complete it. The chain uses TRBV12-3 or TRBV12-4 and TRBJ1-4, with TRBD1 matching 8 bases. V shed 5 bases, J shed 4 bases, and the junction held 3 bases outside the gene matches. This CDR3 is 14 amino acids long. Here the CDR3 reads CASSPTGGNEKLFF. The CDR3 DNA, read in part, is TGTGCCAGCAGTCCCACAGGGGGTAATGAAAAA.

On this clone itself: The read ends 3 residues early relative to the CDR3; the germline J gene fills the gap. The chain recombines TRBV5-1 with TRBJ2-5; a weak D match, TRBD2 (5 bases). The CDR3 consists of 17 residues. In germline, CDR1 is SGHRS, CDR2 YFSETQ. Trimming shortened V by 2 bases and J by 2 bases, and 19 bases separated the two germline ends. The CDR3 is CASSFSSGRGSQETQYF. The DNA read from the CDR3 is TGCGCCAGCAGCTTTTCTTCGGGGAGAGGATCGCAAGAGACC. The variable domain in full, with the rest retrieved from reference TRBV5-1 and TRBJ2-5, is KAGVTQTPRYLIKTRGQQVTLSCSPISGHRSVSWYQQTPGQGLQFLFEYFSETQRNKGNFPGRFSGRQFSNSRSEMNVSTLELGDSALYLCASSFSSGRGSQETQYFGPGTRLLVL.

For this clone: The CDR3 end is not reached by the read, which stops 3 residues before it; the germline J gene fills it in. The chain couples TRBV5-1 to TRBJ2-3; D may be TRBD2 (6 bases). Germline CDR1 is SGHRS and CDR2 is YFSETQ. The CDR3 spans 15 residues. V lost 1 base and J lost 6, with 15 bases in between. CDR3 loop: CASSLLGGPWDTQYF. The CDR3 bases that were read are TGCGCCAGCAGCTTGTTGGGGGGTCCGTGGGATACG.

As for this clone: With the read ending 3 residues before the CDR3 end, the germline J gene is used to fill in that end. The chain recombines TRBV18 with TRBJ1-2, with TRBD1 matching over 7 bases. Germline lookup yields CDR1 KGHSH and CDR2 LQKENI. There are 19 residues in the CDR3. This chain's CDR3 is CASSPSAFDRQGGTDTYTF. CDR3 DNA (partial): TGTGCCAGCTCACCAAGCGCGTTCGATAGACAGGGCGGCACAGATACC.